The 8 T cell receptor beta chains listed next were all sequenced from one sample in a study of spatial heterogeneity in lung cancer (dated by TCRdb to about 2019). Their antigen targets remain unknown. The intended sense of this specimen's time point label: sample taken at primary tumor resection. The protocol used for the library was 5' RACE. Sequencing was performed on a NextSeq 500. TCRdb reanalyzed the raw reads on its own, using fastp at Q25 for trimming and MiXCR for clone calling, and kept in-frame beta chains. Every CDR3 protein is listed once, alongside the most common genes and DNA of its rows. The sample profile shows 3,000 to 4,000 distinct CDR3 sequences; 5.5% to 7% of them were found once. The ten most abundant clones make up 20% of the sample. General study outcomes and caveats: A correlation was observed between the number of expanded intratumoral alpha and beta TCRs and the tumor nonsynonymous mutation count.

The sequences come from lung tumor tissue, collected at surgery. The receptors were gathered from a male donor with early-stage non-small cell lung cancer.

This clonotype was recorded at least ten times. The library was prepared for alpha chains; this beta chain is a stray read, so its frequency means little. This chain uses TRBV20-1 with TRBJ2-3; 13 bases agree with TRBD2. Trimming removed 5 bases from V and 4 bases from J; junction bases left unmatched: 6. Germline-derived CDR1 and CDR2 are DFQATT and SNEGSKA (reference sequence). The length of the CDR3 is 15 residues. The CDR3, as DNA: TGCAGTGCTCACCTACTAGCGGGGGGGGCAGATACGCAGTATTTT. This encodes CSAHLLAGGADTQYF.

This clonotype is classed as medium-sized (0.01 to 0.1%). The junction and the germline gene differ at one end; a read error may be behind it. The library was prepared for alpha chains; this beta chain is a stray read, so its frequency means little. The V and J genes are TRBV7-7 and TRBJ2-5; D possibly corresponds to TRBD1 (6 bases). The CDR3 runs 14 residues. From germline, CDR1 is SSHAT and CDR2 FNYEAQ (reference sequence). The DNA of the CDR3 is TGTGCTAGCAGCCTCGGACAGAGCCAAGAGACCCAGTACTTC. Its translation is CASSLGQSQETQYF.

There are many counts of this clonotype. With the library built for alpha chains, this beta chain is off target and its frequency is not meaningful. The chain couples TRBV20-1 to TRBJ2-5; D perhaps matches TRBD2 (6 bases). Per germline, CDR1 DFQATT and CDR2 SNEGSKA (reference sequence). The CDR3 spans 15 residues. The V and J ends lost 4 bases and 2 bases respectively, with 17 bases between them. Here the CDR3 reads CSATLGAGMQETQYF. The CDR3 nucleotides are TGCAGTGCTACATTAGGGGCGGGGATGCAAGAGACCCAGTACTTC.

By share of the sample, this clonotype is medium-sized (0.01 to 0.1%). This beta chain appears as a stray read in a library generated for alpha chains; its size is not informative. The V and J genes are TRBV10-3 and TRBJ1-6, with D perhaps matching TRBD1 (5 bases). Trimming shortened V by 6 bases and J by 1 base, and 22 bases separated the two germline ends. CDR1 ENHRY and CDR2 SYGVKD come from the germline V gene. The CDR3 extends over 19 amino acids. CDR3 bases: TGTGCCATCAGCACACTCCCCCTTGATGGGGGTTCCTATAATTCACCCCTCCACTTT. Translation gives CAISTLPLDGGSYNSPLHF.

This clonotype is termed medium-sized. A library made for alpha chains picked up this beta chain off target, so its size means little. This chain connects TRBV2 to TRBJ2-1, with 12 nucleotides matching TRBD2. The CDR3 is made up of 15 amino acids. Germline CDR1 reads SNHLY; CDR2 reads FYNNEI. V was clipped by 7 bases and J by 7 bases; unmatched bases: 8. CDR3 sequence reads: CASKTLAGGSNEQFF. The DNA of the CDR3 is TGTGCCAGCAAGACACTAGCGGGGGGATCGAATGAGCAGTTCTTC.

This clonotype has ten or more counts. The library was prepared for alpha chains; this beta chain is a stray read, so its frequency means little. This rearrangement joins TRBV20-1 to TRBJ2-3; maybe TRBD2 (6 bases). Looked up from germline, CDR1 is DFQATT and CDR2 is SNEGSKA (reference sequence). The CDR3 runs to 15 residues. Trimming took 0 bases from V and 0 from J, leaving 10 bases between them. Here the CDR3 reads CSARDPGASTDTQYF. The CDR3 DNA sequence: TGCAGTGCTAGAGACCCGGGAGCTAGCACAGATACGCAGTATTTT.

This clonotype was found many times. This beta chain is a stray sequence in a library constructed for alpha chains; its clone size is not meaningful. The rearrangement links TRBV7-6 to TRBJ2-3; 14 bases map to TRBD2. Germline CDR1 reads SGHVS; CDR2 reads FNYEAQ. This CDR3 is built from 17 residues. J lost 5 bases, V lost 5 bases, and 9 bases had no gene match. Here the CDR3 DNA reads TGTGCCAGCAGCCCAGGGACTAGCGGGGGCGGTGGAGATACGCAGTATTTT. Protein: CASSPGTSGGGGDTQYF.

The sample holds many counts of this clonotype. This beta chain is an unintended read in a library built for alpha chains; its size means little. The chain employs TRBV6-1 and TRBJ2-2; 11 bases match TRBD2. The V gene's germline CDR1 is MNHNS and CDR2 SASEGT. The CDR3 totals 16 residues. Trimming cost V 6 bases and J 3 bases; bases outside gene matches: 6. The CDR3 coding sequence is TGTGCCAGCAGAGTACTAGCGGGAGACCACACCGGGGAGCTGTTTTTT. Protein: CASRVLAGDHTGELFF.